One and the same sample provided the 20 T cell receptor beta chains below, sequenced in a study of blood T cells in healthy people across ages. Combining a sample-barcoded 5' primer with a J-beta primer mix, a second PCR ran for 7 to 11 cycles. TCRdb independently ran MiXCR on the 5' RACE reads; one entry per CDR3 protein. The table lists about 1.8 million distinct CDR3 sequences, about 49% of them singletons. Sample: blood. These receptors came from a woman in her 40s in good health.

The chain employs TRBV5-1 and TRBJ2-1, with 7 bases lining up with TRBD1. The CDR3 is made up of 19 amino acids. CDR1 and CDR2 (germline): SGHRS, YFSETQ. V lost 2 bases to trimming and J lost 1 base; unmatched junction nucleotides: 15. CDR3 DNA: TGCGCCAGCAGCTTAACCGGGACAGTGATCGCTTTGTCCTACAATGAGCAGTTCTTC. It yields the protein CASSLTGTVIALSYNEQFF.

This clonotype has just a few counts. The V and J genes are TRBV20-1 and TRBJ2-1; 11 nucleotides line up with TRBD2. Germline CDR1 is DFQATT and CDR2 is SNEGSKA (reference sequence). The CDR3 extends over 12 amino acids. CDR3 in amino acids: CSPSGGFGEQFF. CDR3 nucleotide sequence: TGCAGCCCTAGCGGGGGGTTCGGTGAGCAGTTCTTC.

The rearrangement links TRBV2 to TRBJ2-5; TRBD1 matches 7 bases. The CDR3 consists of 15 residues. In germline, CDR1 is SNHLY, CDR2 FYNNEI. Losses at the gene ends were 5 bases for V and 2 bases for J; bases not matched to a gene: 8. The CDR3 here is CASSQHRDRQETQYF. The CDR3 DNA is TGTGCCAGCAGTCAACACCGGGACAGACAAGAGACCCAGTACTTC.

This rearrangement joins TRBV9 to TRBJ1-2, with 7 bases fitting TRBD1. The V gene end was trimmed by 3 bases and the J gene end by 4 bases; junction bases not matched to a gene: 12. CDR3 length equals 16 residues. The germline CDR1 and CDR2 sequences are SGDLS and YYNGEE. The CDR3 region is CASSDAEKGGGYGYTF. In nucleotides, the CDR3 is TGTGCCAGCAGCGACGCTGAAAAAGGGGGCGGCTATGGCTACACCTTC.

A note on this clonotype: A much more abundant neighbour one base away suggests this may be a read error. V is TRBV7-8 and J is TRBJ2-1; D is uncertain. Germline V gives CDR1 SGHVS, CDR2 FQNEAQ. The CDR3 is made up of 11 amino acids. V was clipped by 7 bases and J by 6 bases, with 7 bases between them. The CDR3 here is CASMGINEQFF. CDR3 DNA: TGTGCCAGCATGGGCATCAATGAGCAGTTCTTC.

This clonotype was recorded many times. V is TRBV6-6 and J is TRBJ2-7; 9 bases map to TRBD1. This CDR3 region has 14 residues. V lost 9 bases and J lost 1; bases outside the gene matches: 7. Germline V lookup: CDR1 MNHNY, CDR2 SVGAGI (reference sequence). The CDR3 nucleotides read TGTGCCAGTATGGGACAGGGTTTGTCCTACGAGCAGTACTTC. This translates into CASMGQGLSYEQYF.

The chain carries TRBV7-2 and TRBJ1-5; D perhaps matches TRBD1 (6 bases). The CDR3 covers 17 residues. Trimming took off 3 bases at V and 2 bases at J, with 17 bases between the two ends. Germline loops: CDR1 SGHTA, CDR2 FQGNSA. The CDR3 spells CASSLGAGGLGNQPQHF. CDR3 DNA: TGTGCCAGCAGCTTGGGGGCGGGGGGCCTCGGCAATCAGCCCCAGCATTTT.

As to this clonotype: A junction boundary mismatches the germline segment, possibly from a read error. The rearrangement links TRBV4-1 to TRBJ2-5, with D possibly called TRBD1 or TRBD2 (5 bases each). The CDR3 spans 18 residues. From germline, CDR1 is MGHRA and CDR2 YSYEKL. The CDR3 loop reads CASSQEEVGQGGRETQYF. The CDR3 DNA reads as TGCGCCAGCAGTCAAGAGGAGGTTGGACAAGGAGGAAGGGAGACCCAGTACTTC.

The rearrangement joins TRBV4-3 to TRBJ2-3; D is undetermined. The CDR3 has 12 residues. V lost 3 bases and J lost 6, with 7 bases in between. Germline loops: CDR1 LGHNA, CDR2 YSLEER. The CDR3, as DNA: TGCGCCAGCAGCCAGGAATGGGATACGCAGTATTTT. It encodes CASSQEWDTQYF.

This rearrangement joins TRBV11-2 to TRBJ1-2; D unresolved. Germline lookup yields CDR1 SGHAT and CDR2 FQNNGV. The CDR3 is 15 amino acids. The V gene lost 1 base and the J gene lost 0 bases, with 9 bases spanning the gap. Written as DNA, the CDR3 is TGTGCCAGCAGCTTAGCCAGGTCAGCTAACTATGGCTACACCTTC. Translation: CASSLARSANYGYTF.

The chain combines TRBV5-1 with TRBJ2-7; a possible D gene is TRBD1 (5 bases). The better agreement between TRBJ2-5 and the DNA end casts doubt on the J call. The CDR3 spans 13 residues. CDR1 is SGHRS and CDR2 is YFSETQ in the germline V gene. The CDR3 DNA reads TGCGCCGGCAATAGGAAGTCAGGGGAGACCCAGTACTTC. Translating gives CAGNRKSGETQYF.

In its sample, this clonotype was seen a few times. The CDR3 nucleotides read TGCAGTGCCCCAGGGGACAGCAGTTACATTCAGTACTTC. Translation gives CSAPGDSSYIQYF. The V call is TRBV20-1, the J call TRBJ2-4, with 7 bases aligning to TRBD1. The CDR3 has 13 residues. Germline values: CDR1 DFQATT, CDR2 SNEGSKA (reference sequence). Germline trimming cut 6 bases from V and 8 bases from J; bases unmatched to any gene: 10.

This clonotype was counted between two and nine times. A read error may be the cause here, since a much bigger clone is one base away. The CDR3 sequence is CSVAPADNEQFF. DNA of the CDR3: TGCAGCGTTGCCCCGGCCGACAATGAGCAGTTCTTC. V usage is TRBV29-1 and J usage is TRBJ2-1; no firm D call. CDR3 length: 12 amino acids. V was shortened by 4 bases and J by 5 bases, with 9 bases between the two germline ends. Germline V gene sequence: CDR1 SQVTM, CDR2 ANQGSEA.

This clonotype was seen a handful of times. This rearrangement joins TRBV12-3 or TRBV12-4 to TRBJ2-1; D gene uncertain. This CDR3 has 17 amino acids. V shed 6 bases and J shed 0 bases, with 18 bases lying between them. The CDR3 loop is CASSNLGSTRSYNEQFF. CDR3 nucleotides: TGTGCCAGCAGCAACCTGGGGTCCACCCGCTCCTACAATGAGCAGTTCTTC.

The chain is built from TRBV28 and TRBJ2-7, with 8 bases fitting TRBD1. The germline V gene has CDR1 MDHEN and CDR2 SYDVKM. The CDR3 consists of 16 residues. The V segment lost 5 bases and the J segment 3 bases; nucleotides outside the gene matches: 12. In DNA form, the CDR3 reads TGTGCCAGCAGTAGAACCGGGACAGGCTCCTTCTACGAGCAGTACTTC. This translates into CASSRTGTGSFYEQYF.

The chain couples TRBV7-2 to TRBJ2-7, with D hard to call. Trimming took off 5 bases at V and 7 bases at J, with 15 bases between the two ends. CDR3 size: 13 residues. Per the germline V gene, CDR1 is SGHTA and CDR2 is FQGNSA. The CDR3: CASSGVIQGEQYF. Written as DNA, the CDR3 is TGTGCCAGCAGCGGGGTCATCCAAGGGGAGCAGTACTTC.

This rearrangement joins TRBV9 to TRBJ1-2, with 9 bases lining up with TRBD1. The CDR3 is 14 residues long. Germline CDR1 is SGDLS and CDR2 is YYNGEE. Trimming took 6 bases from V and 6 from J; bases not matched to a gene: 9. The CDR3 DNA is TGTGCCAGCAATCCTGGGACAGGGTTTGATGGCTACACCTTC. Translated, it gives CASNPGTGFDGYTF.

This sequence joins TRBV6-2 or TRBV6-3 and TRBJ2-5; a possible D gene is TRBD2 (6 bases). Trimming cost V 4 bases and J 2 bases, with 17 bases left between them. Germline CDR1 MNHEY, CDR2 SVGEGT. CDR3 size: 16 residues. CDR3 sequence: CASSWGLAAVQETQYF. The CDR3 DNA reads TGTGCCAGCAGTTGGGGGTTAGCGGCGGTGCAAGAGACCCAGTACTTC.

This clonotype occurred a few times. This chain links TRBV7-2 with TRBJ2-5; a weak D match, TRBD2 (9 bases). There are 17 residues in the CDR3. V gave up 4 bases and J gave up 4 bases, with 22 bases separating them. Germline loops: CDR1 SGHTA, CDR2 FQGNSA. This CDR3 is CASSSPRGLAGRETQYF. The CDR3 coding sequence is TGTGCCAGCAGCTCCCCCAGGGGGCTAGCGGGGCGAGAGACCCAGTACTTC.

This clonotype has just a few counts. The chain employs TRBV9 and TRBJ2-6; D is unclear. CDR3 size: 13 residues. Germline assignment: CDR1 SGDLS and CDR2 YYNGEE. V shed 0 bases and J shed 3 bases, with 1 base lying between them. Here the CDR3 reads CASSVDGANVLTF. The CDR3 nucleotides are TGTGCCAGCAGCGTAGATGGGGCCAACGTCCTGACTTTC.